The 27 T cell receptor beta chains below all came from one sample that was sequenced in a study of human T cells and chemical hapten exposure (dated by TCRdb to the early 2020s). Taken with the paper, the label for time point translates to: pre-sensitization, week 0. The treatment or condition label on this specimen signifies: therapeutic diphenylcyclopropenone sensitization with weekly scalp DPC. Receptor amplification or capture employed RACE. The instrument was a NextSeq 500. TCRdb applied fastp at Q25 and MiXCR to the public reads, then kept only in-frame beta chains. Each CDR3 protein gets just one entry, which takes the most common genes and DNA from the rows behind it. The sample includes about 110,000 distinct CDR3 sequences, with around 12% observed a single time. Around 1.5% of the sample belongs to the ten largest clones. This sample comprised whole blood, obtained in connection with sensitization to the hapten diphenylcyclopropenone (DPC). These receptors all stem from a woman aged 45-65 years with alopecia areata. Some clones in this sample may be carry-over from other donors' samples.

This clonotype was seen more than once but under ten times. The chain joins TRBV7-2 to TRBJ2-2; maybe TRBD2 (6 bases). The CDR3 has 15 residues. Trimming cost V 5 bases and J 1 base, with 11 bases left between them. Looked up from germline, CDR1 is SGHTA and CDR2 is FQGNSA. The CDR3 bases are TGTGCCAGCAGCCAGCAGGGAGGGAACACCGGGGAGCTGTTTTTT. Translating it yields CASSQQGGNTGELFF.

CDR3 DNA sequence: TGTGCCAGCAGCCCGGGACAGATGAACACTGAAGCTTTCTTT. It specifies CASSPGQMNTEAFF. The chain combines TRBV3-1 with TRBJ1-1; 7 bases agree with TRBD1. Germline CDR1 is LGHDT and CDR2 is YNNKEL (reference sequence). V lost 4 bases to trimming and J lost 0 bases; unmatched junction nucleotides: 2. The CDR3 is 14 residues long.

The chain recombines TRBV7-2 with TRBJ1-2; maybe TRBD1 (5 bases). V lost 1 base to trimming and J lost 2 bases, with 11 bases between them. The length of the CDR3 is 15 residues. In germline, CDR1 is SGHTA, CDR2 FQGNSA. The CDR3 region is CASSLVAGLNYGYTF. CDR3 sequence (DNA): TGTGCCAGCAGCTTAGTGGCGGGGCTCAACTATGGCTACACCTTC.

This clonotype occurred a few times. V and J are TRBV20-1 and TRBJ1-5; 7 bases agree with TRBD1. Trimming removed 4 bases from V and 5 bases from J; junction bases left unmatched: 5. The CDR3 length is 13 residues. Per germline, CDR1 DFQATT and CDR2 SNEGSKA (reference sequence). The chain's CDR3 is CSAMTGSYQPQHF. The CDR3 DNA is TGCAGTGCTATGACAGGGTCTTATCAGCCCCAGCATTTT.

This clonotype showed up just a few times. The J gene is TRBJ1-1, the V gene TRBV25-1; D perhaps matches TRBD1 (5 bases). CDR1 and CDR2 (germline): MGHDK, SYGVNS. The CDR3 consists of 12 residues. The V and J ends lost 4 bases and 5 bases respectively, with 8 bases between them. The CDR3 DNA reads as TGTGCCAGCAGTGGACACAGGACTGAAGCTTTCTTT. Its translation: CASSGHRTEAFF.

The chain has TRBV5-6 and TRBJ1-2; unclear D gene. Looked up from germline, CDR1 is SGHDT and CDR2 is YYEEEE. The V end lost 4 bases, the J end lost 2 bases, and 3 bases lay between the germline ends. This CDR3 is built from 11 residues. The CDR3 region is CASSKNYGYTF. The CDR3 DNA reads TGTGCCAGCAGCAAGAACTATGGCTACACCTTC.

The J gene is TRBJ2-1, the V gene TRBV7-8, with 7 bases identical to TRBD2. With 0 bases clipped from V and 10 bases from J, the junction kept 9 bases outside the gene matches. The CDR3 sequence is 15 residues long. Germline-derived CDR1 and CDR2 are SGHVS and FQNEAQ. The CDR3 DNA sequence: TGTGCCAGCAGCTTAGCCGGGAGCGGGATGGGGGAGCAGTTCTTC. This gives the protein CASSLAGSGMGEQFF.

This clonotype was counted only a few times. This chain joins TRBV6-2 or TRBV6-3 and TRBJ1-6, with a weak D call TRBD1 (5 bases). The CDR3 contains 13 residues. The germline V and J ends were trimmed by 6 bases and 7 bases, with 10 bases remaining between them. Germline values: CDR1 MNHEY, CDR2 SVGEGT. DNA for the CDR3: TGTGCCAGCAGCCGGGACGGCAATTCACCCCTCCACTTT. This translates into CASSRDGNSPLHF.

J is TRBJ1-2 and V is TRBV5-6; D perhaps matches TRBD1 (5 bases). Germline-derived CDR1 and CDR2 are SGHDT and YYEEEE. The CDR3 has 14 amino acids. Trimming removed 0 bases at V and 5 bases at J, with 11 bases between. In DNA, the CDR3 is TGTGCCAGCAGCTTGGGGGACGGCCTATATGGCTACACCTTC. This gives the protein CASSLGDGLYGYTF. Drawing the rest from reference TRBV5-6 and TRBJ1-2, the complete variable domain is DAGVTQSPTHLIKTRGQQVTLRCSPKSGHDTVSWYQQALGQGPQFIFQYYEEEERQRGNFPDRFSGHQFPNYSSELNVNALLLGDSALYLCASSLGDGLYGYTFGSGTRLTVV.

This clonotype was detected only a few times. V is TRBV13 and J is TRBJ1-1; 10 nucleotides match TRBD1. Germline CDR1 PRHDT, CDR2 FYEKMQ (reference sequence). The V segment lost 5 bases and the J segment 4 bases; nucleotides outside the gene matches: 13. This CDR3 has 17 residues. CDR3 bases: TGTGCCAGCAGCCGGACGGGCGACAGGGGGCTAGGCACTGAAGCTTTCTTT. Encoded protein: CASSRTGDRGLGTEAFF. The whole variable domain, filled in from reference TRBV13 and TRBJ1-1, reads AAGVIQSPRHLIKEKRETATLKCYPIPRHDTVYWYQQGPGQDPQFLISFYEKMQSDKGSIPDRFSAQQFSDYHSELNMSSLELGDSALYFCASSRTGDRGLGTEAFFGQGTRLTVV.

This clonotype was detected many times. V usage is TRBV27 and J usage is TRBJ2-6; D gene ambiguous. Germline V CDR1 and CDR2: MNHEY, SMNVEV (reference sequence). The CDR3 has 17 residues. V dropped 2 bases and J dropped 0 bases, with 11 bases sitting between them. In DNA form, the CDR3 reads TGTGCCAGCAGTTTAACCCCCGAGTACTCTGGGGCCAACGTCCTGACTTTC. This translates into CASSLTPEYSGANVLTF.

V is TRBV7-2 and J is TRBJ1-1, with D perhaps TRBD1 (6 bases). The CDR3 runs 13 residues. Trimming took 5 bases from V and 1 from J, leaving 8 bases between them. Germline V gene data show CDR1 as SGHTA and CDR2 as FQGNSA. CDR3 protein: CASSTDRNTEAFF. CDR3 coding DNA: TGTGCCAGCAGCACGGACAGGAACACTGAAGCTTTCTTT.

Here the CDR3 reads CASSSQLTSGRVNEQFF. CDR3 coding DNA: TGTGCCAGCAGCTCCCAACTGACTAGCGGGAGGGTGAATGAGCAGTTCTTC. The chain recombines TRBV28 with TRBJ2-1; 14 nucleotides align to TRBD2. CDR1 MDHEN and CDR2 SYDVKM come from the germline V gene. The CDR3 is 17 amino acids. After removal of 6 bases from V and 7 bases from J, the junction contained 11 bases not matched to a gene.

The rearrangement uses TRBV29-1 and TRBJ2-2; TRBD1 matches at 8 bases. CDR3 length: 12 residues. After removal of 7 bases from V and 5 bases from J, the junction contained 3 bases not matched to a gene. Germline CDR1 SQVTM, CDR2 ANQGSEA. CDR3 sequence reads: CSAGQATGELFF. The CDR3 coding sequence is TGCAGCGCGGGACAGGCAACCGGGGAGCTGTTTTTT.

In this sample, this clonotype turned up many times. The rearrangement joins TRBV3-1 to TRBJ2-5; no definite D call. The germline V and J ends were trimmed by 2 bases and 5 bases, with 12 bases remaining between them. This CDR3 is 14 amino acids long. Germline V gene sequence: CDR1 LGHDT, CDR2 YNNKEL (reference sequence). Here the CDR3 reads CASSQHGTPETQYF. The CDR3 DNA reads as TGTGCCAGCAGCCAACACGGCACCCCGGAGACCCAGTACTTC.

This clonotype has a handful of counts. V is TRBV29-1 and J is TRBJ2-5; 9 nucleotides line up with TRBD1. V lost 7 bases to trimming and J lost 4 bases; unmatched junction nucleotides: 10. The V gene's germline CDR1 is SQVTM and CDR2 ANQGSEA. The CDR3 is made up of 14 amino acids. CDR3 amino acids: CSGKQGASGETQYF. Written as DNA, the CDR3 is TGCAGCGGTAAACAGGGGGCGAGCGGAGAGACCCAGTACTTC.

This clonotype was seen a few times. The CDR3 here is CASSYSIGKTKNIQYF. CDR3 nucleotide sequence: TGTGCCAGCTCATACTCAATCGGGAAGACCAAAAACATTCAGTACTTC. The chain couples TRBV6-1 to TRBJ2-4, with D tentatively TRBD2 (5 bases). This CDR3 comprises 16 residues. V shed 8 bases and J shed 2 bases, with 19 bases lying between them. Per the germline V gene, CDR1 is MNHNS and CDR2 is SASEGT.

This clonotype came up a few times. The gene calls are TRBV7-8 and TRBJ2-1; D perhaps matches TRBD2 (6 bases). Germline V gene lookup returns CDR1 SGHVS and CDR2 FQNEAQ. The length of the CDR3 is 16 residues. The V end was cut by 8 bases, the J end by 10 bases, with 27 bases between. CDR3 sequence reads: CASSSGRLAGTGEQFF. The CDR3 nucleotides are TGTGCCAGCTCCTCCGGACGGCTTGCGGGAACGGGCGAGCAGTTCTTC.

This clonotype was counted at least ten times. V gene TRBV12-3 or TRBV12-4 combines with J gene TRBJ2-3, with 12 bases identical to TRBD2. This CDR3 has 15 residues. Trimming at V came to 7 bases and at J to 0 bases, leaving 2 bases not matched to a gene. This CDR3 reads CASTGLAGSTDTQYF. DNA of the CDR3: TGTGCCAGCACCGGACTAGCGGGAAGCACAGATACGCAGTATTTT.

This clonotype was observed a handful of times. This chain uses TRBV6-4 with TRBJ1-2, with 7 bases matching TRBD1. CDR1 is MRHNA and CDR2 is SNTAGT in the germline V gene. Trimming cost V 4 bases and J 2 bases; bases outside gene matches: 7. CDR3 size: 15 residues. The CDR3 protein is CASSGNTGANYGYTF. For the CDR3, the DNA is TGTGCCAGCAGTGGGAATACAGGGGCGAACTATGGCTACACCTTC.

This clonotype was seen ten or more times. This sequence joins TRBV28 and TRBJ1-2; maybe TRBD1 (6 bases). V lost 5 bases and J lost 4, with 17 bases in between. CDR3 size: 15 residues. Germline V CDR1 and CDR2: MDHEN, SYDVKM. In nucleotides, the CDR3 is TGTGCCAGCAGTCCCCCGGACAGCCTATCCTATGGCTACACCTTC. Protein sequence: CASSPPDSLSYGYTF.

This clonotype was found a few times. The V call is TRBV28, the J call TRBJ1-5; D is undetermined. The CDR3 loop spans 12 amino acids. Germline values: CDR1 MDHEN, CDR2 SYDVKM. With 6 bases removed from V and 0 bases from J, the gap between germline ends came to 3 bases. CDR3 residues: CASRFSNQPQHF. The CDR3 region has the DNA TGTGCCAGCAGGTTTAGCAATCAGCCCCAGCATTTT.

This clonotype was detected many times. V gene TRBV7-9 combines with J gene TRBJ2-3; D gene uncertain. The V end was cut by 4 bases, the J end by 5 bases, with 10 bases between. The CDR3 runs 13 residues. Looked up from germline, CDR1 is SEHNR and CDR2 is FQNEAQ (reference sequence). Here the CDR3 DNA reads TGTGCCAGCAGCTCTAACTCCGGAGATACGCAGTATTTT. It codes for CASSSNSGDTQYF.

This clonotype occurred a few times. The chain combines TRBV6-6 with TRBJ1-2; D uncertain. CDR3 length equals 13 residues. Trimming left V 4 bases short and J 3 bases short, with 9 bases between. Germline loops: CDR1 MNHNY, CDR2 SVGAGI (reference sequence). The CDR3 region has the DNA TGTGCCAGCAGTTTAACGGACCACTATGGCTACACCTTC. Residues: CASSLTDHYGYTF.

This clonotype appeared a few times. The CDR3 reads CSAHATQRGNRQPQHF. CDR3 nucleotides: TGCAGTGCACACGCGACCCAAAGGGGTAACAGACAGCCCCAGCATTTT. J is TRBJ1-5 and V is TRBV20-1, with a possible D match to TRBD1 (5 bases). Looked up from germline, CDR1 is DFQATT and CDR2 is SNEGSKA (reference sequence). The germline V and J ends were trimmed by 6 bases and 7 bases, with 25 bases remaining between them. The CDR3 consists of 16 residues.

This clonotype was observed many times. The chain is built from TRBV11-2 and TRBJ2-7, with D tentatively TRBD1 (5 bases). CDR1 and CDR2 from the germline V gene are SGHAT and FQNNGV. This CDR3 is built from 15 residues. Trimming stripped 7 bases from V and 5 bases from J, with 21 bases between. The CDR3 here is CASMGPQVGHHEQYF. DNA of the CDR3: TGTGCCAGCATGGGCCCACAGGTGGGGCACCACGAGCAGTACTTC.

This clonotype was detected ten times or more. The genes are TRBV6-4 and TRBJ2-7; 8 nucleotides align to TRBD2. Looked up from germline, CDR1 is MRHNA and CDR2 is SNTAGT. Germline trimming cut 4 bases from V and 6 bases from J; bases unmatched to any gene: 5. CDR3 size: 13 residues. CDR3 nucleotide sequence: TGTGCCAGCAGTGCCGGGACTAGATCCGAGCAGTACTTC. Translation gives CASSAGTRSEQYF.